The T cell receptor (beta chain) described here comes from a study of T cell clusters in autoimmune cytopenias. Background on the study: A median of about 49,000 TRB reads per sample yielded a median around 2,500 distinct clonotypes. General study points: Clustering suggested that physiological T cell clusters were missing in primary autoimmune cytopenia patients. TRB repertoire shifts in secondary cytopenia and chronic lymphocytic leukemia mostly reflected lymphoma, not autoimmunity.

TRB rearrangements were amplified by touch-down multiplex PCR with mixed TRB-A/B primers. TCRdb derives one entry per CDR3 protein from the multiplex PCR reads, leaving out DNA. Listed are around 4,200 distinct CDR3 sequences; roughly 14% falls within the top ten. Turning to this clonotype: Its specificity is not known.

Germline-derived CDR1 and CDR2 are MNHEY and SVGEGT. The CDR3 length is 15 residues. TRB was amplified from around 0.25 ug of peripheral blood genomic DNA per sample. The V call is TRBV6-2 or TRBV6-3, the J call TRBJ2-4; TCRdb indicates TRBD2, and absent DNA this call remains unverified. This TCR came from a human donor with an autoimmune cytopenia or autoimmune hepatitis (not recorded which). Sequenced sample: peripheral blood. CDR3: CASSGLAGVSNIQYF.